These T cell receptor beta chains were read from a single sample in a study of shared clonotypes between healthy human individuals. The data were produced by immunoSEQ multiplex PCR, yet TCRdb's version contains in-frame clones alone and is incomplete. Among roughly 720,000 clones listed, less than 95% were seen once. Sequenced sample: memory CD8+ T cells from PBMCs. The origin of the receptors is a man between 18 and 29 years old in good health. Some clones in this sample may be carry-over from other donors' samples. CDR3s include the opening cysteine and the closing phenylalanine or tryptophan. The D gene is left open where the match is weak. Size is omitted from some rows. Given values are once, few, many or a class for expanded clones.

j_gene	d_gene	v_gene	abundance	CDR3nt	CDR3aa
TRBJ2-7	-	TRBV6-5	-	TGTGCCAGCTCGGCGGATACCTACGAGCAGTACTTC	CASSADTYEQYF
TRBJ2-7	-	TRBV15	-	TGTGCCACCAGCAGAGTGGCCGGAACGGTGGAGCAGTACTTC	CATSRVAGTVEQYF
TRBJ2-7	-	TRBV7-3	-	TGTGCCAGCAGCTTAACGGGTCTGGACCACGAGCAGTACTTC	CASSLTGLDHEQYF
TRBJ2-1	-	TRBV7-9	once	TGTGCCAGCAGCCTAGCCCTGGACTCCGGAGAGCAGTTCTTC	CASSLALDSGEQFF
TRBJ1-2	-	TRBV30	-	TGTGCCTGGAGTGTAGGGGCAGGGTTCTATGGCTACACCTTC	CAWSVGAGFYGYTF
TRBJ2-3	-	TRBV6-6	once	TGTGCCAGCAGTTCCGTGGACAGCACAGATACGCAGTATTTT	CASSSVDSTDTQYF
TRBJ1-2	-	TRBV5-4	-	TGTGCCAGCAGCCCGGGGACTGCTTATGGCTACACCTTC	CASSPGTAYGYTF
TRBJ2-3	-	TRBV5-6	-	TGTGCCAGCAGCTTGGGGACAGAGCCCACAGATACGCAGTATTTT	CASSLGTEPTDTQYF
TRBJ1-5	TRBD1	TRBV27	-	TGTGCCAGCAGTCCCCGGACAGGGGGCCCCCATCAGCCCCAGCATTTT	CASSPRTGGPHQPQHF
TRBJ2-7	TRBD2	TRBV9	once	TGTGCCAGCAGCGGGACTAGCGGGGCTTCCGAGCAGTACTTC	CASSGTSGASEQYF
TRBJ2-1	-	TRBV27	-	TGTGCCAGCAGTTTATTGGCTGCCTACAATGAGCAGTTCTTC	CASSLLAAYNEQFF
TRBJ2-7	-	TRBV5-4	-	TGTGCCAGCAGCTTCCGGGGTTCGGGCTACGAGCAGTACTTC	CASSFRGSGYEQYF
TRBJ1-5	-	TRBV21-1	-	TGTGCCAGCAGCAATCGTATCGGACGGGATAATCAGCCCCAGCATTTT	CASSNRIGRDNQPQHF
TRBJ1-1	-	TRBV9	-	TGTGCCAGCAACGGGGGCCGGAACACTGAAGCTTTCTTT	CASNGGRNTEAFF
TRBJ2-1	-	TRBV19	-	TGTGCCAGTAGTGGGCTAGCAGAAGGCGACAATGAGCAGTTCTTC	CASSGLAEGDNEQFF
TRBJ2-3	-	TRBV2	many	TGTGCCAGCAGTGAAGGGACGGCGAGCACAGATACGCAGTATTTT	CASSEGTASTDTQYF
TRBJ2-1	TRBD2	TRBV4-1	-	TGCGCCAGCAGCCAAGCGGTACTAGCGGGGTTCTACAATGAGCAGTTCTTC	CASSQAVLAGFYNEQFF
TRBJ1-1	-	TRBV27	-	TGTGCCAGCAGTCCCAGCGCCGGGGAGATAGGGACTGAAGCTTTCTTT	CASSPSAGEIGTEAFF
TRBJ2-7	-	TRBV7-9	-	TGTGCCAGCAGCTTCCCCGAGTCGCGGGGCGAGCAGTACTTC	CASSFPESRGEQYF
TRBJ2-4	-	TRBV11-2	-	TGTGCCAGCAGCTCCCCACTAGCTCCCCAGTACTTC	CASSSPLAPQYF
TRBJ2-7	TRBD2	TRBV27	-	TGTGCCAGCAGTCCCAGTCCAGGGAGGGACTACGAGCAGTACTTC	CASSPSPGRDYEQYF
TRBJ1-2	-	TRBV4-1	-	TGCGCCAGCAGCCCGATGGAGCGGGGAGATTCGGGGGGCTACACCTTC	CASSPMERGDSGGYTF
TRBJ2-1	-	TRBV30	-	TGTGCCTGGTGGTTAGCCACCTACAATGAGCAGTTCTTC	CAWWLATYNEQFF
TRBJ2-4	TRBD2	TRBV6-6	-	TGTGCCAGCAGTGGGCTAGCGGTAGCCAAAAACATTCAGTACTTC	CASSGLAVAKNIQYF
TRBJ2-7	-	TRBV6-5	-	TGTGCCAGCAGATTCAGTACGGGCTCCTACGAGCAGTACTTC	CASRFSTGSYEQYF
TRBJ2-3	-	TRBV30	-	TGTGCCGCCCTACGGGGACAAGGCACAGATACGCAGTATTTT	CAALRGQGTDTQYF
TRBJ2-7	-	TRBV5-1	-	TGCGCCAGCAGCTTGGCGGGGGGCACCTACGAGCAGTACTTC	CASSLAGGTYEQYF
TRBJ2-6	-	TRBV5-6	-	TGTGCCAGCAGCTTGGTGGATCTGAGGCCTGGGGCCAACGTCCTGACTTTC	CASSLVDLRPGANVLTF
TRBJ2-7	TRBD2	TRBV6-1	-	TGTGCCAGCAGTGAATGGTGGGCGGGAGTTTACGAGCAGTACTTC	CASSEWWAGVYEQYF
TRBJ2-5	TRBD2	TRBV7-8	-	TGTGCCAGCAGCTGGTCGACTAGCGGGAATCAAGAGACCCAGTACTTC	CASSWSTSGNQETQYF
TRBJ2-3	-	TRBV6-1	-	TGTGCCAGCCTCCCAAGATGGGTGGGAGATACGCAGTATTTT	CASLPRWVGDTQYF
TRBJ2-7	-	TRBV28	-	TGTGCCAGCAGTTTTGGACGACAGATCTACGAGCAGTACTTC	CASSFGRQIYEQYF
TRBJ1-4	-	TRBV7-8	few	TGTGCCAGCAGCTTGGGAACAGGGCTATTATCGGAAAAACTGTTTTTT	CASSLGTGLLSEKLFF
TRBJ2-3	-	TRBV7-8	-	TGTGCCAGCAGCTACCTGGTCGCACCGGGGGATACGCAGTATTTT	CASSYLVAPGDTQYF
TRBJ1-5	-	TRBV7-9	-	TGTGCCAGCAGCTTTGGGGGACAATTCGAGCCCCAGCATTTT	CASSFGGQFEPQHF
TRBJ1-4	TRBD1	TRBV6-4	-	TGTGCCAGCAGTACACCTGACAGGGCGACTAATGAAAAACTGTTTTTT	CASSTPDRATNEKLFF
TRBJ2-1	-	TRBV11-2	-	TGTGCCAGCACCTTCGTGACTTACAATGAGCAGTTCTTC	CASTFVTYNEQFF
TRBJ2-1	TRBD2	TRBV14	-	TGTGCCAGCGCGAGTTCTAGCGGGAGAAGTGGGTACAATGAGCAGTTCTTC	CASASSSGRSGYNEQFF
TRBJ2-2	TRBD2	TRBV9	-	TGTGCCAGCAGCGCAACCCGAGGGACTAGCGGTAACACCGGGGAGCTGTTTTTT	CASSATRGTSGNTGELFF
TRBJ2-2	-	TRBV30	-	TGTGCCTGGAGTGTTCGGTTGCCCGGGGAGCTGTTTTTT	CAWSVRLPGELFF
TRBJ1-5	-	TRBV7-2	once	TGTGCCAGCAGCTTAAGACAGTTCAATCAGCCCCAGCATTTT	CASSLRQFNQPQHF
TRBJ2-7	-	TRBV6-5	once	TGTGCCAGCAGTTACCGGCGCGGGGTAGGCTACGAGCAGTACTTC	CASSYRRGVGYEQYF
TRBJ2-2	TRBD2	TRBV9	-	TGTGCCAGCAGTGATCCCCGATCCGGGACTAGCGCAACGAGCGGGGAGCTGTTTTTT	CASSDPRSGTSATSGELFF
TRBJ2-3	TRBD2	TRBV10-3	-	TGTGCCATCAGTGAAGGCTTCGGCGGGAGTAATAGAGATACGCAGTATTTT	CAISEGFGGSNRDTQYF
TRBJ2-3	-	TRBV7-3	-	TGTGCCAGCAGCGCCGCATTCACAGATACGCAGTATTTT	CASSAAFTDTQYF